This T cell receptor (beta chain) was documented in a study of T cells after yellow fever vaccination. MiXCR, run by TCRdb on the 5' RACE reads, gives a single entry per CDR3 protein. The sample has about 370,000 distinct CDR3 sequences, more than 9% seen once. This material consisted of PBMCs, taken on the day of the first yellow fever vaccination. This clonotype was obtained from a man younger than 35 who received the YFV17D yellow fever vaccine.

This CDR3 reads CASSLEYSRGKLFF. CDR3 in DNA: TGTGCCAGCAGCTTAGAGTACAGCCGGGGAAAACTGTTTTTT. This chain uses TRBV7-2 with TRBJ1-4; the D is unclear. With 1 base removed from V and 10 bases from J, the gap between germline ends came to 13 bases. Germline values: CDR1 SGHTA, CDR2 FQGNSA. The CDR3 has 14 residues.